This T cell receptor beta chain was identified during a study of PD-L1 blockade in urothelial cancer. In germline, CDR1 is PRHDT, CDR2 FYEKMQ (reference sequence). Trimming took 7 bases from V and 2 from J; bases not matched to a gene: 2. The CDR3 has 13 amino acids. Time point in this sample: pretreatment peripheral blood. Into every PCR, synthetic TCR analog templates were spiked. The assay was immunoSEQ multiplex PCR, and TCRdb's table has in-frame clones only and misses some. The table shows roughly 63,000 clones, with approximately 80% occurring only once. The chain links TRBV13 to TRBJ2-7; 10 bases line up with TRBD2. The sequencing used PBMCs, collected around atezolizumab (anti-PD-L1) treatment. The source of this sequence is a man between 65 and 79 years old with urothelial cancer. CDR3 in amino acids: CASKSGGAYEQYF. The CDR3 DNA reads TGTGCCAGCAAAAGCGGGGGGGCCTACGAGCAGTACTTC.